This entry lists 22 T cell receptor beta chains sequenced from one sample in a study of identifying expanded T cells in peripheral blood. Measured with immunoSEQ multiplex PCR; TCRdb has only the in-frame clones, and not every one. The table shows around 80,000 clones, with under 90% occurring only once. The sample taken for sequencing was blood. The receptors derive from a person aged 18-70 years in good health.

This CDR3 reads CASSERGSGNTEAFF. The CDR3 DNA reads as TGTGCCAGCAGTGAAAGGGGGTCTGGGAACACTGAAGCTTTCTTT. The chain has TRBV2 and TRBJ1-1, with D maybe TRBD1 (6 bases). V was cut by 2 bases and J by 1 base, with 11 bases left in between. This CDR3 contains 15 residues. The germline CDR1 and CDR2 sequences are SNHLY and FYNNEI.

The chain links TRBV6-5 to TRBJ2-7; possible D gene TRBD2, 6 bases. The germline gives CDR1 MNHEY, CDR2 SVGAGI. The CDR3 is 14 amino acids. The ends were cut back, 3 bases at V and 2 bases at J, with 11 bases in the middle. DNA of the CDR3: TGTGCCAGCAGTTATGGACCGGGGGCCTACGAGCAGTACTTC. It yields the protein CASSYGPGAYEQYF.

The chain links TRBV5-6 to TRBJ2-2; TRBD1 agrees at 10 bases. Looked up from germline, CDR1 is SGHDT and CDR2 is YYEEEE. CDR3 size: 15 residues. V gave up 3 bases and J gave up 6 bases; unmatched junction bases: 5. The CDR3 nucleotides are TGTGCCAGCAGCTGGGGGACAGGGGCAGCCGGGGAGCTGTTTTTT. Translation gives CASSWGTGAAGELFF.

V and J are TRBV5-4 and TRBJ1-6; the match to TRBD1 covers 8 bases. The CDR3 has 17 amino acids. CDR1 SGHNT and CDR2 YYREEE come from the germline V gene (reference sequence). With V trimmed by 2 bases and J by 9 bases, 13 bases remained unmatched. The CDR3 bases are TGTGCCAGCAGCTTTCGGGGCAGGGGGCTTTCTGGTTCACCCCTCCACTTT. This gives the protein CASSFRGRGLSGSPLHF.

This chain connects TRBV18 to TRBJ1-1; possibly TRBD1 for D (5 bases). CDR1 and CDR2 (germline): KGHSH, LQKENI. This CDR3 is built from 13 residues. V lost 3 bases, J lost 4 bases, and 9 bases lay in between. The CDR3 DNA reads as TGTGCCAGCTCACCTGGACAAACCACTGAAGCTTTCTTT. It translates to CASSPGQTTEAFF.

The chain combines TRBV13 with TRBJ2-5; perhaps D is TRBD1 or TRBD2 (6 bases each). With 4 bases removed from V and 9 bases from J, the gap between germline ends came to 18 bases. Germline V gives CDR1 PRHDT, CDR2 FYEKMQ (reference sequence). The CDR3 covers 14 residues. The CDR3 DNA is TGTGCCAGCAGCTCGAGAAGGGGGGTCAGTTCCCAGTACTTC. Its translation: CASSSRRGVSSQYF.

The V call is TRBV30, the J call TRBJ2-7; 9 bases agree with TRBD2. CDR1 GTSNPN and CDR2 SVGIG come from the germline V gene (reference sequence). The J segment lost 1 base and the V segment lost 3 bases, leaving 10 bases of the junction unmatched. The CDR3 runs 16 residues. The CDR3 sequence: CAWRPKSRGGSYEQYF. The CDR3 DNA sequence: TGTGCCTGGAGACCCAAATCGCGGGGGGGGTCCTACGAGCAGTACTTC.

The V call is TRBV9, the J call TRBJ2-7; possible D gene TRBD1, 6 bases. V lost 3 bases and J 2 bases, leaving 12 bases between the germline ends. Germline-derived CDR1 and CDR2 are SGDLS and YYNGEE. The CDR3 covers 14 residues. This CDR3 is CASSAGTTPYEQYF. The CDR3 DNA sequence: TGTGCCAGCAGCGCCGGGACAACACCCTACGAGCAGTACTTC.

The table lists this clone with a few counts. V and J are TRBV12-5 and TRBJ2-7; possibly TRBD1 or TRBD2 for D (5 bases each). The CDR3 spans 15 residues. CDR1 is LGHNT, CDR2 FRNRAP, per germline. V dropped 6 bases and J dropped 3 bases, with 18 bases sitting between them. The CDR3 protein is CASGPGDHGRYEQYF. CDR3 bases: TGTGCTAGTGGCCCTGGGGACCACGGCCGCTACGAGCAGTACTTC. Together with reference TRBV12-5 and TRBJ2-7, the CDR3 gives the full variable domain: DARVTQTPRHKVTEMGQEVTMRCQPILGHNTVFWYRQTMMQGLELLAYFRNRAPLDDSGMPKDRFSAEMPDATLATLKIQPSEPRDSAVYFCASGPGDHGRYEQYFGPGTRLTVT.

The J gene is TRBJ2-5, the V gene TRBV6-6; D is unresolved. Germline V CDR1 and CDR2: MNHNY, SVGAGI (reference sequence). Deletions cut 7 bases from V and 5 bases from J, with 14 bases between. The CDR3 totals 13 residues. The chain's CDR3 is CASNRRLGETQYF. The CDR3 DNA reads as TGTGCCAGCAACCGGCGGCTTGGGGAGACCCAGTACTTC.

V and J are TRBV6-6 and TRBJ1-2; possibly TRBD1 for D (5 bases). The CDR3 has 14 residues. The germline V gene encodes CDR1 MNHNY and CDR2 SVGAGI (reference sequence). V lost 6 bases to trimming and J lost 2 bases, with 13 bases between them. The CDR3 loop is CASSLGTANYGYTF. The CDR3 DNA is TGTGCCAGCAGCTTAGGGACGGCCAACTATGGCTACACCTTC.

This clone was seen just once. V gene TRBV5-6 combines with J gene TRBJ2-3; D gene unclear. Trimming removed 1 base at V and 1 base at J, with 7 bases between. The CDR3 is 14 residues long. Germline lookup yields CDR1 SGHDT and CDR2 YYEEEE. CDR3 in amino acids: CASSLLAGTDTQYF. In DNA form, the CDR3 reads TGTGCCAGCAGCTTGCTCGCGGGCACAGATACGCAGTATTTT.

The chain links TRBV10-2 to TRBJ2-1, with D perhaps TRBD1 (6 bases). This CDR3 has 10 amino acids. From germline, CDR1 is WSHSY and CDR2 SAAADI. V gave up 8 bases and J gave up 9 bases, with 8 bases separating them. The CDR3, as DNA: TGCGCCAGCCGAGGGGGTGAGCAGTTCTTC. Protein product: CASRGGEQFF.

The chain couples TRBV9 to TRBJ2-2; 12 nucleotides agree with TRBD2. The germline CDR1 and CDR2 sequences are SGDLS and YYNGEE. The CDR3 sequence is 15 residues long. J gave up 6 bases and V 3 bases, and 3 bases lay outside the gene matches. The CDR3 nucleotides read TGTGCCAGCAGCGCCTCTAGCGGGAGGGCCGGGGAGCTGTTTTTT. Translated, it gives CASSASSGRAGELFF.

The genes are TRBV6-6 and TRBJ2-7, with unresolved D. The CDR3 has 14 residues. Trimming removed 0 bases from V and 3 bases from J, with 9 bases in between. Per the germline V gene, CDR1 is MNHNY and CDR2 is SVGAGI (reference sequence). The CDR3 bases are TGTGCCAGCAGTTACTCTAGTTTTGGCTACGAGCAGTACTTC. Translating it yields CASSYSSFGYEQYF.

The chain carries TRBV10-3 and TRBJ1-6, with D uncertain. The CDR3 spans 15 residues. The germline V gene has CDR1 ENHRY and CDR2 SYGVKD. V was pared by 0 bases and J by 7 bases, with 10 bases between. The chain's CDR3 is CAISESDGPNSPLHF. The CDR3 nucleotides read TGTGCCATCAGTGAGTCAGACGGCCCGAATTCACCCCTCCACTTT.

This chain connects TRBV5-1 to TRBJ2-2, with D possibly being TRBD2 (6 bases). V gave up 4 bases and J gave up 2 bases, with 9 bases separating them. The germline gives CDR1 SGHRS, CDR2 YFSETQ. This CDR3 is built from 14 residues. The DNA for the CDR3 is TGCGCCAGCAGCACGGGACTTAACACCGGGGAGCTGTTTTTT. Protein: CASSTGLNTGELFF.

The CDR3 is CASSPGTGSAEAFF. The CDR3 nucleotides read TGTGCCAGCAGCCCGGGGACAGGGTCTGCTGAAGCTTTCTTT. The rearrangement uses TRBV13 and TRBJ1-1; 9 positions agree with TRBD1. The CDR3 spans 14 residues. V lost 5 bases to trimming and J lost 6 bases; unmatched junction nucleotides: 7. Germline CDR1 PRHDT, CDR2 FYEKMQ (reference sequence). The complete variable domain, with remaining parts taken from reference TRBV13 and TRBJ1-1, reads AAGVIQSPRHLIKEKRETATLKCYPIPRHDTVYWYQQGPGQDPQFLISFYEKMQSDKGSIPDRFSAQQFSDYHSELNMSSLELGDSALYFCASSPGTGSAEAFFGQGTRLTVV.

This rearrangement joins TRBV5-4 to TRBJ1-5; D gene ambiguous. V was cut by 5 bases and J by 2 bases, with 11 bases left in between. From germline, CDR1 is SGHNT and CDR2 YYREEE (reference sequence). The CDR3 has 14 residues. The CDR3 region is CASRGPGCNQPQHF. The CDR3 DNA is TGTGCCAGCAGAGGTCCAGGTTGCAATCAGCCCCAGCATTTT.

J is TRBJ2-7 and V is TRBV7-8; tentative D call: TRBD2 (7 bases). The V end lost 6 bases, the J end lost 2 bases, and 14 bases lay between the germline ends. The CDR3 loop spans 14 amino acids. Per the germline V gene, CDR1 is SGHVS and CDR2 is FQNEAQ. Here the CDR3 reads CASSEAGAAYEQYF. In DNA form, the CDR3 reads TGTGCCAGCAGTGAGGCGGGGGCCGCCTACGAGCAGTACTTC.

V is TRBV7-8 and J is TRBJ2-7; a weak D match, TRBD2 (6 bases). Germline V gene data show CDR1 as SGHVS and CDR2 as FQNEAQ. CDR3 length equals 16 residues. The germline V and J ends were trimmed by 3 bases and 0 bases, with 15 bases remaining between them. Written as DNA, the CDR3 is TGTGCCAGCAGCTTTCCTCGGGACTTGAGCTCCTACGAGCAGTACTTC. Residues: CASSFPRDLSSYEQYF.

The rearrangement uses TRBV5-1 and TRBJ1-3; 7 bases are a match to TRBD1. CDR1 and CDR2 from the germline V gene are SGHRS and YFSETQ. V trimming: 3 bases; J trimming: 0 bases; junction bases outside the gene matches: 9. The CDR3 loop spans 17 amino acids. CDR3 DNA: TGCGCCAGCAGCTCTCCTACCAGGGGGACCTCTGGAAACACCATATATTTT. Amino acids: CASSSPTRGTSGNTIYF.